This is a list of T cell receptor beta chains from one sample in a study of blood T cell repertoires in COVID-19. Generated by immunoSEQ multiplex PCR, the TCRdb table keeps only in-frame clones and is missing some. The repertoire includes 150,000 to 200,000 clones, less than 85% of them detected once, and about 10% sits in the top ten. Sequenced input: peripheral blood. The origin of the receptors is a woman aged 80 or over with active or convalescent COVID-19. The CDR3 runs from the conserved cysteine through the conserved F or W. A D gene is named only where the DNA matches it firmly. Size is stated for part of the rows, as once, few or many counts, or as a class when the clone is expanded.

size: .
D: TRBD2
J: TRBJ2-3
V: TRBV7-3
DNA: TGTGCCAGCAGTCTAGCGGCCCACACAGATACGCAGTATTTT
CDR3: CASSLAAHTDTQYF

size: .
D: TRBD1
J: TRBJ1-4
V: TRBV9
DNA: TGTGCCAGCAGCGCTTCAGGGGGCCCTAATGAAAAACTGTTTTTT
CDR3: CASSASGGPNEKLFF

size: .
D: .
J: TRBJ2-2
V: TRBV5-1
DNA: TGCGCCAGCAGCCCGGGGGTTGGTAACACCGGGGAGCTGTTTTTT
CDR3: CASSPGVGNTGELFF

size: .
D: .
J: TRBJ1-1
V: TRBV27
DNA: TGTGCCAGCAGTTTATCGGAGGGATGGCCTGAAGCTTTCTTT
CDR3: CASSLSEGWPEAFF

size: .
D: TRBD1
J: TRBJ1-5
V: TRBV28
DNA: TGTGCCAGCAGTTCGACAGGGAATCAGCCCCAGCATTTT
CDR3: CASSSTGNQPQHF

size: .
D: TRBD2
J: TRBJ2-7
V: TRBV5-1
DNA: TGCGCCAGCAGCGGGGGGACTAGCGGGAGACCCTACGAGCAGTACTTC
CDR3: CASSGGTSGRPYEQYF

size: .
D: TRBD2
J: TRBJ2-1
V: TRBV7-2
DNA: TGTGCCAGCAGCCCGTTAGCGGGTAACCTCAATGAGCAGTTCTTC
CDR3: CASSPLAGNLNEQFF

size: .
D: .
J: TRBJ2-1
V: TRBV11-2
DNA: TGTGCCAGCAGCTCTGACACCCACAATGAGCAGTTCTTC
CDR3: CASSSDTHNEQFF

size: .
D: TRBD1
J: TRBJ2-5
V: TRBV3-1/TRBV3-2
DNA: TGTGCCAGCAGACACCGGGACAGGGGTTTGGAGACCCAGTACTTC
CDR3: CASRHRDRGLETQYF

size: .
D: TRBD1
J: TRBJ1-2
V: TRBV5-6
DNA: TGTGCCAGCAGCTTCCAAGGGACAGGGCGCTCTGGCTACACCTTC
CDR3: CASSFQGTGRSGYTF

size: .
D: TRBD2
J: TRBJ2-6
V: TRBV9
DNA: TGTGCCAGCAGCGTTGGACTAGCGGGACTCTCTGGGGCCAACGTCCTGACTTTC
CDR3: CASSVGLAGLSGANVLTF

size: few
D: .
J: TRBJ2-3
V: TRBV7-9
DNA: TGTGCCAGCAGCTTACTCCACTTCACAGATACGCAGTATTTT
CDR3: CASSLLHFTDTQYF

size: .
D: .
J: TRBJ1-1
V: TRBV12-3/TRBV12-4
DNA: TGTGCCAGCAGTTCGGGACTCTGGACTGAAGCTTTCTTT
CDR3: CASSSGLWTEAFF

size: .
D: TRBD1
J: TRBJ2-1
V: TRBV5-1
DNA: TGCGCCAGCAGCTGGGGACAGGGGGCGCGAAATGAGCAGTTCTTC
CDR3: CASSWGQGARNEQFF

size: few
D: TRBD1
J: TRBJ1-6
V: TRBV11-1
DNA: TGTGCCAGCAGCCCGAGGACAGGGGTTTCACCCCTCCACTTT
CDR3: CASSPRTGVSPLHF

size: .
D: .
J: TRBJ1-3
V: TRBV5-1
DNA: TGCGCCAGCAGCCTGGAATCCCTCCTCTCTGGAAACACCATATATTTT
CDR3: CASSLESLLSGNTIYF

size: .
D: TRBD1
J: TRBJ2-1
V: TRBV6-5
DNA: TGTGCCAGCAGTTCCCCGGGACAGGCCTACAATGAGCAGTTCTTC
CDR3: CASSSPGQAYNEQFF

size: .
D: TRBD1
J: TRBJ1-5
V: TRBV5-1
DNA: TGCGCCAGCAGCTTGGGACAGGGGGCCAATCAGCCCCAGCATTTT
CDR3: CASSLGQGANQPQHF

size: .
D: .
J: TRBJ1-4
V: TRBV5-8
DNA: TGTGCCAGCAGCTTGTCTGACTCCATCGCGGCTAATGAAAAACTGTTTTTT
CDR3: CASSLSDSIAANEKLFF

size: once
D: TRBD1
J: TRBJ2-2
V: TRBV5-1
DNA: TGCGCCAGCAGCCGACCGAGACAGGGGGGAGACGCGAACACCGGGGAGCTGTTTTTT
CDR3: CASSRPRQGGDANTGELFF

size: .
D: .
J: TRBJ1-2
V: TRBV21-1
DNA: TGTGCCAGCAGCAAAGCCCCACAGGACAGGGATTATGGCTACACCTTC
CDR3: CASSKAPQDRDYGYTF

size: .
D: TRBD1
J: TRBJ1-5
V: TRBV20-1
DNA: TGCAGTGCTAGTGGACAGGGAAGTTATAGCAATCAGCCCCAGCATTTT
CDR3: CSASGQGSYSNQPQHF

size: few
D: .
J: TRBJ2-7
V: TRBV24-1
DNA: TGTGCCACCAGTGATTCTTCCAGGTACGAGCAGTACTTC
CDR3: CATSDSSRYEQYF